A selection of T cell receptor beta chains follows, all from one sample in a study of cytotoxic CD8 clonotypes in ibrutinib-treated CLL. Assay: immunoSEQ multiplex PCR; the TCRdb copy retains only in-frame clones and omits some. Among some 85,000 clones listed, approximately 77% were seen once. This sample comprised PBMCs, obtained after 24 months of ibrutinib treatment. The receptors originated from a human donor with chronic lymphocytic leukemia. The CDR3 runs from the conserved cysteine through the conserved F or W. Each record gives: CDR3 DNA, CDR3 protein, V gene, clone size, J gene, D gene. A D gene is named only where the DNA matches it firmly. Size is stated for part of the rows, as once, few or many counts, or as a class when the clone is expanded.

CDR3 DNA: TGTGCCAGCAGCTTTGGCGGGAGTGTCTCAGAGCAGTACTTC
CDR3 protein: CASSFGGSVSEQYF
V gene: TRBV11-3
clone size: -
J gene: TRBJ2-7
D gene: TRBD2

CDR3 DNA: TGTGCCAGACAATCGGGGGCCCCCGGGGAGCTGTTTTTT
CDR3 protein: CARQSGAPGELFF
V gene: TRBV5-3
clone size: -
J gene: TRBJ2-2
D gene: -

CDR3 DNA: TGTGCCAGCAACCACAGGGTTAACGAGCAGTACTTC
CDR3 protein: CASNHRVNEQYF
V gene: TRBV2
clone size: -
J gene: TRBJ2-7
D gene: -

CDR3 DNA: TGCGCCAGCAGCCAGGGAGGTTCGGTGGATACGCAGTATTTT
CDR3 protein: CASSQGGSVDTQYF
V gene: TRBV10-2
clone size: -
J gene: TRBJ2-3
D gene: -

CDR3 DNA: TGTGCCAGCAGCCTCGGGACAGGGGGGGAGACCCAGTACTTC
CDR3 protein: CASSLGTGGETQYF
V gene: TRBV7-3
clone size: -
J gene: TRBJ2-5
D gene: TRBD1

CDR3 DNA: TGTGCCAGCAGTGAAGGTCCGGGCAGGGACGCAGATACGCAGTATTTT
CDR3 protein: CASSEGPGRDADTQYF
V gene: TRBV2
clone size: few
J gene: TRBJ2-3
D gene: -

CDR3 DNA: TGTGCCAGCAGTCCTACCGGGACTAGCTTCCAAGAGACCCAGTACTTC
CDR3 protein: CASSPTGTSFQETQYF
V gene: TRBV27
clone size: -
J gene: TRBJ2-5
D gene: TRBD2

CDR3 DNA: TGTGCCAGCAGCTTATTCGGGACACCTAACACCGGGGAGCTGTTTTTT
CDR3 protein: CASSLFGTPNTGELFF
V gene: TRBV7-2
clone size: few
J gene: TRBJ2-2
D gene: -

CDR3 DNA: TGTGCCAGCAGCGTGTCAGGGATTAAGGGCTACACCTTC
CDR3 protein: CASSVSGIKGYTF
V gene: TRBV9
clone size: -
J gene: TRBJ1-2
D gene: -

CDR3 DNA: TGTGCCAGCAGCACTAGCGGGAGTAAAGAGACCCAGTACTTC
CDR3 protein: CASSTSGSKETQYF
V gene: TRBV7-2
clone size: -
J gene: TRBJ2-5
D gene: TRBD2

CDR3 DNA: TGTGCCAGCAGCTTAGGCGGATCTAACTATGGCTACACCTTC
CDR3 protein: CASSLGGSNYGYTF
V gene: TRBV11-2
clone size: once
J gene: TRBJ1-2
D gene: -

CDR3 DNA: TGTGCCAGCAGCTTAACCAGGGGCGGAAACACCATATATTTT
CDR3 protein: CASSLTRGGNTIYF
V gene: TRBV5-5
clone size: -
J gene: TRBJ1-3
D gene: -

CDR3 DNA: TGTGCCAGCAGCCCCCAGGGGGGTAACACCGGGGAGCTGTTTTTT
CDR3 protein: CASSPQGGNTGELFF
V gene: TRBV9
clone size: -
J gene: TRBJ2-2
D gene: -

CDR3 DNA: TGTGCCAGTAGGACAGGCCCGAGCTCCTACGAGCAGTACTTC
CDR3 protein: CASRTGPSSYEQYF
V gene: TRBV2
clone size: -
J gene: TRBJ2-7
D gene: TRBD1

CDR3 DNA: TGTGCCAGCAGTGATGGATGGGATACGCAGTATTTT
CDR3 protein: CASSDGWDTQYF
V gene: TRBV6-6
clone size: -
J gene: TRBJ2-3
D gene: -

CDR3 DNA: TGTGCCAGCAGTGAACGGGTTGGCTACACCTTC
CDR3 protein: CASSERVGYTF
V gene: TRBV6-6
clone size: -
J gene: TRBJ1-2
D gene: -

CDR3 DNA: TGTGCCAGCAGACCACAGGGAGTGGGGAGCACTGAAGCTTTCTTT
CDR3 protein: CASRPQGVGSTEAFF
V gene: TRBV6-6
clone size: -
J gene: TRBJ1-1
D gene: -

CDR3 DNA: TGTGCCAGCATTAGAGGGACCCAGTACTTC
CDR3 protein: CASIRGTQYF
V gene: TRBV2
clone size: -
J gene: TRBJ2-5
D gene: -

CDR3 DNA: TGTGCCAGCAGTGCCCCGGGACAAAGCACCTACGAGCAGTACTTC
CDR3 protein: CASSAPGQSTYEQYF
V gene: TRBV27
clone size: -
J gene: TRBJ2-7
D gene: -

CDR3 DNA: TGTGCCAGCAGAGGGACAGGGGGGACCGGGGAGCTGTTTTTT
CDR3 protein: CASRGTGGTGELFF
V gene: TRBV6-4
clone size: -
J gene: TRBJ2-2
D gene: TRBD1

CDR3 DNA: TGTGCCAGCAGCCCTATGGGTGGGCCTAGCGGGGCTTACTACAATGAGCAGTTCTTC
CDR3 protein: CASSPMGGPSGAYYNEQFF
V gene: TRBV11-2
clone size: few
J gene: TRBJ2-1
D gene: TRBD2

CDR3 DNA: TGTGCCAGTAGTCCGTCGGGTTCGGGTCAGCCCCAGCATTTT
CDR3 protein: CASSPSGSGQPQHF
V gene: TRBV19
clone size: -
J gene: TRBJ1-5
D gene: -

CDR3 DNA: TGTGCCAGCAGCTTAGCGAGGGGCATCACTGAAGCTTTCTTT
CDR3 protein: CASSLARGITEAFF
V gene: TRBV11-2
clone size: few
J gene: TRBJ1-1
D gene: -

CDR3 DNA: TGTGCCAGCACCTCCGGGGGGGGTAGTCGCTACGAGCAGTACTTC
CDR3 protein: CASTSGGGSRYEQYF
V gene: TRBV4-2
clone size: -
J gene: TRBJ2-7
D gene: TRBD2

CDR3 DNA: TGCGCCAGCAGCTTGGTACAGGGATGGCGCACTGAAGCTTTCTTT
CDR3 protein: CASSLVQGWRTEAFF
V gene: TRBV5-1
clone size: -
J gene: TRBJ1-1
D gene: -